Each of the 15 T cell receptor beta chains below was sequenced from the same sample in a study of T cells in Graves' hyperthyroidism and ophthalmopathy. RNA transcripts were the template for amplifying TCR beta CDR3 regions. An initial round of RT-PCR targeting the TCR CDR3 relied on the HTBI primer set. TCRdb itself ran the multiplex PCR reads through MiXCR, one entry per CDR3 protein. Of about 380,000 distinct CDR3 sequences listed, approximately 13% are singletons. The sequenced material came from blood. The receptors derive from a man aged 25 to 40 with Graves' hyperthyroidism that later progressed to Graves' ophthalmopathy.

The chain uses TRBV5-5 and TRBJ2-1; TRBD2 matches 11 bases. The V and J ends lost 3 bases and 2 bases, in that order; junction bases with no gene match: 10. This CDR3 is 18 amino acids long. Germline loops: CDR1 SGHKS, CDR2 YYEKEE (reference sequence). CDR3 nucleotide sequence: TGTGCCAGCAGCTCCAGGACTAGCGGGCCTCCCGCCTACAATGAGCAGTTCTTC. Its protein is CASSSRTSGPPAYNEQFF.

The CDR3 nucleotides read TGTGCCACCTCCCTCGGGGGTTCACCCCTCCACTTT. Protein product: CATSLGGSPLHF. The J gene is TRBJ1-6, the V gene TRBV15; a possible D gene is TRBD1 (5 bases). Germline CDR1 reads LNHNV; CDR2 reads YYDKDF (reference sequence). Trimming stripped 8 bases from V and 9 bases from J, with 11 bases between. The CDR3 length is 12 residues.

This clonotype occurred many times. J is TRBJ1-5 and V is TRBV2; possible D gene TRBD1, 6 bases. Germline values: CDR1 SNHLY, CDR2 FYNNEI. This CDR3 region has 14 residues. V dropped 4 bases and J dropped 6 bases, with 13 bases sitting between them. The DNA of the CDR3 is TGTGCCAGCAGTGGTTACAGGGCGGGTCAGCCCCAGCATTTT. This translates into CASSGYRAGQPQHF.

This clonotype was recorded many times. The V and J genes are TRBV7-8 and TRBJ2-7; 7 bases map to TRBD1. The J segment lost 0 bases and the V segment lost 1 base, leaving 6 bases of the junction unmatched. This CDR3 spans 16 amino acids. CDR1 and CDR2 (germline): SGHVS, FQNEAQ. CDR3: CASSLGWGQSSYEQYF. The CDR3 DNA reads TGTGCCAGCAGCTTAGGATGGGGACAGAGCTCCTACGAGCAGTACTTC. Full variable domain (remainder filled in from reference TRBV7-8 and TRBJ2-7): GAGVSQSPRYKVAKRGQDVALRCDPISGHVSLFWYQQALGQGPEFLTYFQNEAQLDKSGLPSDRFFAERPEGSVSTLKIQRTQQEDSAVYLCASSLGWGQSSYEQYFGPGTRLTVT.

This clonotype was observed many times. This chain connects TRBV4-2 to TRBJ2-5, with TRBD2 identical over 8 bases. The CDR3 runs 15 residues. Germline CDR1 and CDR2: LGHNA and YNFKEQ. V lost 0 bases and J lost 5; bases outside the gene matches: 5. The CDR3 is CASSQDNSGGETQYF. The CDR3 coding sequence is TGTGCCAGCAGCCAAGATAACAGCGGGGGTGAGACCCAGTACTTC.

The rearrangement joins TRBV7-6 to TRBJ1-6, with D maybe TRBD1 (5 bases). The germline gives CDR1 SGHVS, CDR2 FNYEAQ. V was shortened by 5 bases and J by 6 bases, with 14 bases between the two germline ends. The CDR3 has 15 residues. In DNA, the CDR3 is TGTGCCAGCAGCCCTAGCAGGGCCTCTAATTCACCCCTCCACTTT. As protein: CASSPSRASNSPLHF.

For this clonotype: A clone one base away is much larger, so this may be a read error. Written as DNA, the CDR3 is TGTGCCACCGTAGAGCTTGTGTTCGGAGGCTACGCCTTC. Protein product: CATVELVFGGYAF. The chain recombines TRBV28 with TRBJ1-2, with D unresolved. Germline V gene sequence: CDR1 MDHEN, CDR2 SYDVKM. CDR3 length equals 13 residues.

The table lists this clonotype with a few counts. The chain has TRBV4-1 and TRBJ2-1, with a weak D call TRBD1 (5 bases). V lost 4 bases, J lost 0 bases, and 10 bases lay in between. CDR3 length: 15 amino acids. CDR1 is MGHRA, CDR2 YSYEKL, per germline. The CDR3 bases are TGCGCCAGCAGCCTCCGACAGAGCTCCTACAATGAGCAGTTCTTC. It specifies CASSLRQSSYNEQFF.

In its sample, this clonotype was seen many times. This rearrangement joins TRBV12-5 to TRBJ1-5; unclear D gene. The V end lost 1 base, the J end lost 3 bases, and 13 bases lay between the germline ends. Per germline, CDR1 LGHNT and CDR2 FRNRAP. The CDR3 has 16 amino acids. CDR3 in amino acids: CASGLANGVFNQPQHF. CDR3 DNA: TGTGCTAGTGGTTTGGCTAATGGGGTATTCAATCAGCCCCAGCATTTT. The full variable domain, its missing parts supplied by reference TRBV12-5 and TRBJ1-5, is DARVTQTPRHKVTEMGQEVTMRCQPILGHNTVFWYRQTMMQGLELLAYFRNRAPLDDSGMPKDRFSAEMPDATLATLKIQPSEPRDSAVYFCASGLANGVFNQPQHFGDGTRLSIL.

This clonotype turned up a few times. The chain uses TRBV9 and TRBJ2-3, with 9 nucleotides matching TRBD2. Trimming took 3 bases from V and 2 from J; bases not matched to a gene: 4. The CDR3 is made up of 15 amino acids. Germline CDR1 is SGDLS and CDR2 is YYNGEE. CDR3 in DNA: TGTGCCAGCAGCGGTAGCGGGGGATACACAGATACGCAGTATTTT. Translation gives CASSGSGGYTDTQYF.

This clonotype turned up a few times. This CDR3 is CSARDSDKETQYF. Here the CDR3 DNA reads TGCAGTGCTAGAGATTCGGACAAGGAAACGCAGTATTTT. The chain employs TRBV20-1 and TRBJ2-3; tentative D call: TRBD1 (5 bases). Germline lookup yields CDR1 DFQATT and CDR2 SNEGSKA (reference sequence). CDR3 size: 13 residues. The ends were cut back, 0 bases at V and 9 bases at J, with 13 bases in the middle.

This clonotype was seen at least ten times. The chain has TRBV20-1 and TRBJ1-2; a possible D gene is TRBD1 (6 bases). The CDR3 contains 14 residues. Trimming removed 5 bases from V and 5 bases from J, with 18 bases in between. Germline lookup yields CDR1 DFQATT and CDR2 SNEGSKA (reference sequence). CDR3 sequence (DNA): TGCAGTGCTCCGTACAGACAGGAGCTATATGGCTACACCTTC. Amino acid sequence: CSAPYRQELYGYTF.

This clonotype was recorded at least ten times. V gene TRBV6-5 combines with J gene TRBJ2-5; tentative D call: TRBD1 (5 bases). Germline loops: CDR1 MNHEY, CDR2 SVGAGI. The V end was cut by 2 bases, the J end by 2 bases, with 12 bases between. This CDR3 is 15 amino acids long. The CDR3 loop is CASSYTWTTQETQYF. The CDR3 DNA reads as TGTGCCAGCAGTTACACTTGGACAACACAAGAGACCCAGTACTTC.

This clonotype was observed a few times. The CDR3, as DNA: TGTGCCAGCGGAAAAATCCAGTACACCGGGGAGCTGTTTTTT. Its translation is CASGKIQYTGELFF. The chain combines TRBV6-1 with TRBJ2-2, with D uncertain. CDR1 MNHNS and CDR2 SASEGT come from the germline V gene. This CDR3 has 14 residues. V was trimmed by 8 bases and J by 3 bases, leaving 13 bases between them.

The genes are TRBV5-4 and TRBJ1-1; TRBD1 agrees at 12 bases. Germline V CDR1 and CDR2: SGHNT, YYREEE (reference sequence). J lost 5 bases, V lost 0 bases, and 5 bases had no gene match. The CDR3 loop spans 16 amino acids. The CDR3 sequence is CASSLGGTGGRTEAFF. CDR3 nucleotide sequence: TGTGCCAGCAGCTTGGGAGGGACAGGGGGCCGTACTGAAGCTTTCTTT. Based on the CDR3 plus reference TRBV5-4 and TRBJ1-1, the full variable domain is ETGVTQSPTHLIKTRGQQVTLRCSSQSGHNTVSWYQQALGQGPQFIFQYYREEENGRGNFPPRFSGLQFPNYSSELNVNALELDDSALYLCASSLGGTGGRTEAFFGQGTRLTVV.